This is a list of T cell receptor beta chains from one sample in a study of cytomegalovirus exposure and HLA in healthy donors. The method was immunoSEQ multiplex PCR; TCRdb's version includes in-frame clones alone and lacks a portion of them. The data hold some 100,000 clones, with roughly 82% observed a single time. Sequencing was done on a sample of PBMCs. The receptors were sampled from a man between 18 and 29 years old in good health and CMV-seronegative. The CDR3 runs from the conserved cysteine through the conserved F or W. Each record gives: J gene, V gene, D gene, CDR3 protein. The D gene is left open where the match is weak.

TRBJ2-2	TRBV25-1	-	CASSDGGGTGGELFF
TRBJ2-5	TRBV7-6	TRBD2	CASSLALDGRGQETQYF
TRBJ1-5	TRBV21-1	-	CASSKCSSGPQHF
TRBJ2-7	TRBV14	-	CASSQTGQGRYEQYF
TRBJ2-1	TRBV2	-	CASSGTVRTEQFF
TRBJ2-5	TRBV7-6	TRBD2	CASSQPRGGAAETQYF
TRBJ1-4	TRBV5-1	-	CASSFDDLGEKLFF
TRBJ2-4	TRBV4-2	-	CASSPLVGGNIQYF
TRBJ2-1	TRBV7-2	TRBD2	CASSSLPSGSSYNEQFF
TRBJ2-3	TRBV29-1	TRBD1	CSVAPGTGFIDTQYF
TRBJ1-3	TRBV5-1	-	CASSPSTTRGNTIYF
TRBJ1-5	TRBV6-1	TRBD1	CASNQGEVTGQPQHF
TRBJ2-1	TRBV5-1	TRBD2	CASSQRGVQFF
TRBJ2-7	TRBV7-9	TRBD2	CASSLGAGGLAYEQYF
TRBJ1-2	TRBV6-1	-	CASSDPGHHRGYTF
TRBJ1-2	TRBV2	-	CASSSEGGLGYGYTF
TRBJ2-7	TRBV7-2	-	CASSLDGTLDEQYF
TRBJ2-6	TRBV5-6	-	CASSLLGRGDSGANVLTF
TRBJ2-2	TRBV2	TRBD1	CASSEQTGGGNTGELFF
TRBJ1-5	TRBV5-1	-	CASSPGTAGNQPQHF
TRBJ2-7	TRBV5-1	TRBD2	CASSLGSGGYEQYF
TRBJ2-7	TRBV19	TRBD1	CASSIGGQAYEQYF
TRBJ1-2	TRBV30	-	CAWSARGYGYTF
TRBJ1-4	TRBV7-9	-	CASSSGFEIQIEKLFF